The 5 T cell receptor beta chains below were found in one sample sequenced in a study of OX40 agonist ivuxolimab in advanced cancers. Generated by immunoSEQ multiplex PCR, the TCRdb table keeps only in-frame clones and is missing some. The sample records around 26,000 clones, approximately 80% being singletons. The specimen comprised CD4+ or CD8+ T cells sorted from blood, sampled in a trial of the OX40 agonist ivuxolimab. These receptor sequences come from an adult with an advanced solid tumor such as melanoma, head and neck, liver or kidney cancer.

This chain links TRBV10-3 with TRBJ1-6; a possible D gene is TRBD1 (5 bases). V was trimmed by 8 bases and J by 4 bases, leaving 9 bases between them. Germline loops: CDR1 ENHRY, CDR2 SYGVKD. There are 13 residues in the CDR3. Here the CDR3 DNA reads TGTGCCATCTCGGGGGATTATAATTCACCCCTCCACTTT. Its protein product is CAISGDYNSPLHF.

In its sample, this clone was seen a few times. The CDR3 spells CASSLAGVGNTGELFF. The DNA of the CDR3 is TGTGCCAGCAGCTTAGCAGGGGTTGGGAACACCGGGGAGCTGTTTTTT. V gene TRBV7-2 combines with J gene TRBJ2-2, with D perhaps matching TRBD1 (5 bases). Looked up from germline, CDR1 is SGHTA and CDR2 is FQGNSA. V lost 0 bases, J lost 1 base, and 9 bases lay in between. This CDR3 spans 16 amino acids.

This rearrangement joins TRBV18 to TRBJ2-7; 8 nucleotides align to TRBD1. The CDR3 has 14 amino acids. Trimming cost V 6 bases and J 2 bases; bases outside gene matches: 6. Germline V gene data show CDR1 as KGHSH and CDR2 as LQKENI. The CDR3 is CASSEGQVAYEQYF. CDR3 DNA: TGTGCCAGCTCGGAGGGACAGGTGGCCTACGAGCAGTACTTC.

The chain combines TRBV5-5 with TRBJ1-5, with D perhaps TRBD1 (6 bases). The germline V gene encodes CDR1 SGHKS and CDR2 YYEKEE (reference sequence). Between the trimmed V and J ends, which lost 1 base and 0 bases, there was a span of 11 bases. This CDR3 region has 16 residues. CDR3 in amino acids: CASSLTTGASNQPQHF. The CDR3 nucleotides are TGTGCCAGCAGCTTGACGACAGGAGCTAGCAATCAGCCCCAGCATTTT.

This clone has a handful of counts. The chain combines TRBV7-2 with TRBJ2-1, with 9 positions matching TRBD2. The germline gives CDR1 SGHTA, CDR2 FQGNSA. The V segment lost 1 base and the J segment 7 bases; nucleotides outside the gene matches: 14. CDR3 length: 18 residues. The CDR3 sequence is CASSLGTGRGGSNNEQFF. The CDR3 nucleotides are TGTGCCAGCAGCTTAGGTACAGGGCGGGGGGGCTCAAATAATGAGCAGTTCTTC.